The 11 T cell receptor beta chains below were found in one sample sequenced in a study of early T cells in non-severe SARS-CoV-2 infection. TCRdb passed the 5' RACE reads through MiXCR, listing each CDR3 protein once. The table records 42,000 or so distinct CDR3 sequences, about 6.5% of them present only once. Specimen: whole blood, collected at baseline. These receptors were obtained from an adult who was a healthcare worker with PCR-confirmed SARS-CoV-2 infection or an uninfected control (not recorded which).

There are many counts of this clonotype. V usage is TRBV5-1 and J usage is TRBJ1-4; 7 bases agree with TRBD1. CDR1 is SGHRS and CDR2 is YFSETQ in the germline V gene. V gave up 2 bases and J gave up 6 bases; unmatched junction bases: 4. This CDR3 is 14 amino acids long. The CDR3 reads CASSFTGTDEKLFF. CDR3 DNA sequence: TGCGCCAGCAGCTTTACGGGGACAGATGAAAAACTGTTTTTT.

This clonotype was picked up many times. The chain employs TRBV3-1 and TRBJ2-7; D could derive from TRBD1 or TRBD2 (5 bases each). Trimming shortened V by 1 base and J by 2 bases, and 6 bases separated the two germline ends. Germline values: CDR1 LGHDT, CDR2 YNNKEL (reference sequence). The CDR3 is 13 residues long. CDR3 sequence reads: CASSQGGTYEQYF. CDR3 DNA: TGTGCCAGCAGCCAAGGGGGGACCTACGAGCAGTACTTC.

This clonotype was detected many times. V is TRBV24-1 and J is TRBJ2-1; 10 bases line up with TRBD2. V shed 10 bases, J shed 8 bases, and the junction held 7 bases outside the gene matches. The CDR3 has 13 amino acids. CDR1 and CDR2 from the germline V gene are KGHDR and SFDVKD. This CDR3 reads CATQRGGLDEQFF. The CDR3 DNA follows: TGTGCCACGCAGCGGGGGGGCCTCGATGAGCAGTTCTTC.

This clonotype was counted many times. The conserved closing phenylalanine or tryptophan is absent in this CDR3, likely reflecting a read error. Because the CDR3's place on the DNA is in doubt, the DNA is left out and the CDR3 is given as listed by TCRdb. The chain carries TRBV4-3 and TRBJ2-5. The CDR3 totals 11 residues, both ends included. Germline V gives CDR1 LGHNA, CDR2 YSLEER. This chain's CDR3 is CASSQVVQANP.

This clonotype showed up many times. This chain connects TRBV5-5 to TRBJ2-1; 13 bases are shared with TRBD2. CDR1 and CDR2 (germline): SGHKS, YYEKEE (reference sequence). V lost 4 bases, J lost 8 bases, and 6 bases stayed unmatched. CDR3 length equals 15 residues. The CDR3 DNA follows: TGTGCCAGCAGCCCGTGGACTAGCGGGGGAGATGAGCAGTTCTTC. Encoded protein: CASSPWTSGGDEQFF.

This clonotype was seen many times. V is TRBV5-1 and J is TRBJ1-1, with D possibly TRBD1 on 6 matching bases. The germline gives CDR1 SGHRS, CDR2 YFSETQ. With 5 bases removed from V and 0 bases from J, the gap between germline ends came to 8 bases. The CDR3 length is 13 residues. The CDR3 reads CASSDRMNTEAFF. CDR3 DNA: TGCGCCAGCAGTGACAGGATGAACACTGAAGCTTTCTTT.

This clonotype was detected only a few times. V usage is TRBV12-2 and J usage is TRBJ2-3. TRBV12-2 is a documented pseudogene. CDR3 length: 14 residues. The DNA for the CDR3 is TGTGCAAGTCGTTCTTGGACTAGCACAGATACGCAGTATTTT. Its translation is CASRSWTSTDTQYF.

This clonotype was seen repeatedly, ten times or more. V is TRBV5-8 and J is TRBJ2-1; no firm D call. This CDR3 is built from 13 residues. The V end was cut by 1 base, the J end by 7 bases, with 9 bases between. CDR1 and CDR2 (germline): SGHTS, YDEGEE. The CDR3, as DNA: TGTGCCAGCAGCTTGTTTCCCTCGAATGAGCAGTTCTTC. This encodes CASSLFPSNEQFF. The whole variable domain, remainder taken from reference TRBV5-8 and TRBJ2-1, is EAGVTQSPTHLIKTRGQQATLRCSPISGHTSVYWYQQALGLGLQFLLWYDEGEERNRGNFPPRFSGRQFPNYSSELNVNALELEDSALYLCASSLFPSNEQFFGPGTRLTVL.

This clonotype was observed a handful of times. The chain links TRBV5-1 to TRBJ2-1; 7 bases map to TRBD2. Per germline, CDR1 SGHRS and CDR2 YFSETQ. The CDR3 runs to 16 residues. Trimming took 0 bases from V and 6 from J; bases not matched to a gene: 9. This CDR3 reads CASSLDGSGRLNEQFF. The CDR3 DNA follows: TGCGCCAGCAGCTTGGATGGTAGCGGGCGCCTCAATGAGCAGTTCTTC. The variable domain in full, completed from reference TRBV5-1 and TRBJ2-1, reads KAGVTQTPRYLIKTRGQQVTLSCSPISGHRSVSWYQQTPGQGLQFLFEYFSETQRNKGNFPGRFSGRQFSNSRSEMNVSTLELGDSALYLCASSLDGSGRLNEQFFGPGTRLTVL.

This clonotype was observed many times. The rearrangement uses TRBV29-1 and TRBJ2-1; D is unresolved. Germline V gene lookup returns CDR1 SQVTM and CDR2 ANQGSEA. This CDR3 comprises 11 residues. Deletions cut 4 bases from V and 6 bases from J, with 7 bases between. The CDR3: CSVVRSNEQFF. CDR3 nucleotides: TGCAGCGTTGTCCGGAGCAATGAGCAGTTCTTC.

This clonotype was counted ten times or more. The chain links TRBV6-5 to TRBJ2-4, with TRBD1 identical over 8 bases. The V gene's germline CDR1 is MNHEY and CDR2 SVGAGI. J gave up 0 bases and V 10 bases, and 8 bases lay outside the gene matches. CDR3 length: 15 residues. CDR3 amino acids: CATRTGLLAKNIQYF. CDR3 coding DNA: TGTGCCACCCGGACAGGGCTACTAGCCAAAAACATTCAGTACTTC.